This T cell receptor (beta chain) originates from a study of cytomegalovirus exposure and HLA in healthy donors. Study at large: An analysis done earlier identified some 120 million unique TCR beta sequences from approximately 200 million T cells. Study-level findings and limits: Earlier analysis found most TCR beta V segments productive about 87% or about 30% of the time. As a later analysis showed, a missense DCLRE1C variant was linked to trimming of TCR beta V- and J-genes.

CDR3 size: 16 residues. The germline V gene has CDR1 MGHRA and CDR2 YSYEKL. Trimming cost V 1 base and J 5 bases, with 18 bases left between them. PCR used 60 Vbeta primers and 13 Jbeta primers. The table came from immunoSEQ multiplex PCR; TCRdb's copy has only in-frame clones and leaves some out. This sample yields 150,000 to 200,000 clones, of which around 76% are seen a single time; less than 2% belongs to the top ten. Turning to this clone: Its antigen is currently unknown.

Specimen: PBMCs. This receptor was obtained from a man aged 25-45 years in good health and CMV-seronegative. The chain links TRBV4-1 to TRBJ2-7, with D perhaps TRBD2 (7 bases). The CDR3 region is CASSQVLRGAGDEQYF. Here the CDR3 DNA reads TGCGCCAGCAGCCAAGTTTTAAGGGGGGCGGGGGACGAGCAGTACTTC.